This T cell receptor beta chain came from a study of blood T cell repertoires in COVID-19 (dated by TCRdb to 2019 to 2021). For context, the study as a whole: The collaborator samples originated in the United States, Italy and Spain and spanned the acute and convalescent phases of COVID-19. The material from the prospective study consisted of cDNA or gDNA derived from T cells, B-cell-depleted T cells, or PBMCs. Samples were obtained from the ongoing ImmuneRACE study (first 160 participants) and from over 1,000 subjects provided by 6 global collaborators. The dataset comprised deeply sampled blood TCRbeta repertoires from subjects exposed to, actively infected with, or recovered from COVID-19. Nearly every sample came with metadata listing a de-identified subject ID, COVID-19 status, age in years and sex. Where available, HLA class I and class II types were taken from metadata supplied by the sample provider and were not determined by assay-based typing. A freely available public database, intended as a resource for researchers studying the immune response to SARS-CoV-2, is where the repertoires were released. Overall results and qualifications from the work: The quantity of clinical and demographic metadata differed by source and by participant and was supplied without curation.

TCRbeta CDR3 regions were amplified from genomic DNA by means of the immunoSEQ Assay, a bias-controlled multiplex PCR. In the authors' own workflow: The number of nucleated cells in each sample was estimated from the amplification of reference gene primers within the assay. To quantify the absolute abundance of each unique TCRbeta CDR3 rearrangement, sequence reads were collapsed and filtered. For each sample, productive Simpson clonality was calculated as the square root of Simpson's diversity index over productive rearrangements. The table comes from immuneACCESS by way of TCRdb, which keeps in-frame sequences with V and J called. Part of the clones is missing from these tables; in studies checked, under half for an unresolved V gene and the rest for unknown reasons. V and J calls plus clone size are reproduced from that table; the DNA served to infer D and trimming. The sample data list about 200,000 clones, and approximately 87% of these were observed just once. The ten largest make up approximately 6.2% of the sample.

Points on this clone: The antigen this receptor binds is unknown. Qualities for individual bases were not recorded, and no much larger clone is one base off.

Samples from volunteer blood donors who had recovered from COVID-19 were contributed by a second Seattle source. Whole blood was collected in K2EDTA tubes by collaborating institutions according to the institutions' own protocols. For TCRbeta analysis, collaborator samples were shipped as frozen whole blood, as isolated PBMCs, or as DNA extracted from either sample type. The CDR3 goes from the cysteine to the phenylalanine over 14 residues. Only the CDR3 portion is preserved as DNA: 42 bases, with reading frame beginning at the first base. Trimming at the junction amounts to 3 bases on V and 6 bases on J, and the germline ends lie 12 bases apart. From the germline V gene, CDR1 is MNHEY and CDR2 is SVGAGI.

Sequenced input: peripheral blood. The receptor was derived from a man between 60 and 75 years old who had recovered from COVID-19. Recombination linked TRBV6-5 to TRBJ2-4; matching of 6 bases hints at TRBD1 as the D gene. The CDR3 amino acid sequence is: CASSYHREANIQYF. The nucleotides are TGTGCCAGCAGTTATCACAGGGAAGCAAACATTCAGTACTTC.